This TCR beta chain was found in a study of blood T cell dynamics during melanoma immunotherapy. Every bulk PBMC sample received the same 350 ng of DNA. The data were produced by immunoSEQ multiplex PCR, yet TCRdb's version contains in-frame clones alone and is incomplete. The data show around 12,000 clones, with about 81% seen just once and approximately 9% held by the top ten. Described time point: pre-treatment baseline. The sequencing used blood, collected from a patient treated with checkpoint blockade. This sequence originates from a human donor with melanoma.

The CDR3 DNA follows: TGTGCCAGCAGCCAAGAAGCAGTCGGTAACACTGAAGCTTTCTTT. As protein: CASSQEAVGNTEAFF. The chain links TRBV4-2 to TRBJ1-1; D is undetermined. This CDR3 has 15 residues. V gave up 0 bases and J gave up 2 bases, with 10 bases separating them. Germline loops: CDR1 LGHNA, CDR2 YNFKEQ.